This T cell receptor beta chain was captured by sequencing in a study of regulatory T cells (dated by TCRdb to 2017 to 2018). For the wider study: Between CD3G-deficient patients and healthy controls, the study compared T-cell receptor beta repertoires in sorted regulatory T cells, conventional CD4+ T cells and CD8+ T cells.

Evidence of autoimmunity was found in all CD3G-deficient patients, and more severe autoimmunity was observed in two of the patients. Patients ranged from 2 to 39 years of age at testing and had reduced naive and increased memory CD4+ and CD8+ T-cell proportions. Six individuals with CD3G deficiency were included in the patient group. Patient samples and clinical data came from an international physician network spanning the United States, Europe and Asia. Ficoll density separation was used to isolate peripheral blood mononuclear cells. CD3+ CD8+ CD4- T cells were isolated using a FACSAria cell sorter. This clone was seen a single time. Its antigen remains undetermined. Per-base qualities were not stored, and no clone one base away is much larger. The germline V gene sets CDR1 to MDHEN and CDR2 to SYDVKM. At the junction V is shortened by 3 bases and J by 3 bases; bases outside the gene matches: 5. From its cysteine to its phenylalanine, the CDR3 spans 15 amino acids. Just the 45-base CDR3 DNA is kept, in frame starting at base 1.

Study-wide conclusions, independent of this receptor: Patient repertoires showed restricted unique TRB V-J pairs and skewed V and J gene usage, most marked in regulatory T cells. CD8+ T cells from patients showed a nonsignificant trend toward lower Shannon entropy than control CD8+ cells.

For the multiplex PCR, 52 forward TRBV primers and 13 reverse TRBJ primers were used, and amplification bias was corrected with both assay-based and computational methods. Rearranged TRB loci were amplified from genomic DNA by multiplex PCR within the immunoSEQ assay. An Illumina HiSeq platform was used to sequence the TRB amplicons. The study's own analysis went as follows. Raw sequences were error-filtered and aligned to reference gene sequences by custom algorithms and were subsequently analyzed with the immunoSEQ online tools. The frequencies of productive and nonproductive TRB rearrangements were evaluated among unique sequences as well as among total sequences. Assessment of potential self-reactivity relied on the hydrophobicity of positions 6 and 7 in the TRB CDR3, along with their amino acid composition. Prism software was used to run t tests, Mann-Whitney tests or two-way ANOVA for comparisons between groups. TCRdb retrieved this table from immuneACCESS and kept in-frame rearrangements only. Not all clones are present; in checked studies, unresolved V genes account for under half, and no reason is known for the remainder. The DNA gave D and trimming, while V, J and clone size come from that table. For this sample the table gives tens of thousands of clones, of which 93% were detected only once. The ten most abundant clones make up 3.5% to 4% of the sample.

The chain is made from TRBV28 and TRBJ2-1; the central 7 bases match TRBD2. Source material: CD8+ T cells sorted from blood. This TCR was recovered from a child aged 2-15 years with CD3G deficiency. The nucleotide sequence reads TGTGCCAGCAGTTTTCGCGGGAGCAGCTACAATGAGCAGTTCTTC. It translates to CASSFRGSSYNEQFF.